This TCR beta chain was found in a study of cytomegalovirus exposure and HLA in healthy donors. PCR amplification relied on 60 Vbeta primers (plus 13 Jbeta primers). Data came from immunoSEQ multiplex PCR; TCRdb stores just in-frame clones and leaves some out. The sample includes 150,000 to 200,000 clones, approximately 77% of them seen just once. The CDR3 sequence is 15 residues long. Germline values: CDR1 SGHRS, CDR2 YFSETQ. Sequencing was done on a sample of PBMCs. This clonotype was sampled from a male donor in good health and CMV-seropositive. V gene TRBV5-1 combines with J gene TRBJ2-5; 9 bases are shared with TRBD1. The J call may be incorrect, as the DNA end agrees better with TRBJ2-7. The CDR3: CASRGQGRVPYEQYF. As DNA, the CDR3 is TGCGCCAGCAGAGGACAGGGGAGGGTCCCCTACGAGCAGTACTTC.